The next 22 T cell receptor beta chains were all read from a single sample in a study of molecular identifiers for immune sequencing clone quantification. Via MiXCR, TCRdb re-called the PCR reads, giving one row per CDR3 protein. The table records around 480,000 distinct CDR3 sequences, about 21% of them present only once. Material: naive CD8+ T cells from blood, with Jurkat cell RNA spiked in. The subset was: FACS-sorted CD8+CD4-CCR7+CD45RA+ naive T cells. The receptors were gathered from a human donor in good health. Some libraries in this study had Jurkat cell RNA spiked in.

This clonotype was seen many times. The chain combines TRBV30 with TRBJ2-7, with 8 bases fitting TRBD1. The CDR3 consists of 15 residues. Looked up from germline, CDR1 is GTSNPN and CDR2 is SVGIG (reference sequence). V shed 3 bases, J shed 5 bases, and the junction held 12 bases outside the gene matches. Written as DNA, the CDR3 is TGTGCCTGGAGCCCTGGACAGGGTGGATTCGACGAGCAGTACTTC. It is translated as CAWSPGQGGFDEQYF.

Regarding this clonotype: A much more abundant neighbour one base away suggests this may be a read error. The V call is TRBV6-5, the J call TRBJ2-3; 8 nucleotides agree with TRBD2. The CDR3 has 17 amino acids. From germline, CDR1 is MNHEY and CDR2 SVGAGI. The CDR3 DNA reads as TGTGCCAGCGGTTACTCAGGGCTAGCGGGCATTCATGGGGCCGCGTATTTT. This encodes CASGYSGLAGIHGAAYF.

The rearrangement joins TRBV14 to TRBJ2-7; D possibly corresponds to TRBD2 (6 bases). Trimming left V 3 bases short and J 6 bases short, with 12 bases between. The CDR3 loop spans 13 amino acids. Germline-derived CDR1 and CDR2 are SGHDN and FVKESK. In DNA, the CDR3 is TGTGCCAGCAGCCATGACGGGACTGGCGAGCAGTACTTC. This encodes CASSHDGTGEQYF.

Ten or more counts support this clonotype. CDR3: CASSPSGSQTDTQYF. CDR3 nucleotide sequence: TGTGCCAGCAGCCCCAGCGGGAGTCAAACAGATACGCAGTATTTT. This rearrangement joins TRBV9 to TRBJ2-3, with TRBD2 matching 8 bases. V gave up 4 bases and J gave up 3 bases; unmatched junction bases: 7. Germline-derived CDR1 and CDR2 are SGDLS and YYNGEE. The CDR3 is made up of 15 amino acids.

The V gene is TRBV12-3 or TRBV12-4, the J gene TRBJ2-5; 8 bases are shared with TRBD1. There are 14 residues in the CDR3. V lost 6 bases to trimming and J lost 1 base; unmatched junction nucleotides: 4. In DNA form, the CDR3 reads TGTGCCAGCAGGTCTGACAGGGGCCAAGAGACCCAGTACTTC. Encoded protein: CASRSDRGQETQYF.

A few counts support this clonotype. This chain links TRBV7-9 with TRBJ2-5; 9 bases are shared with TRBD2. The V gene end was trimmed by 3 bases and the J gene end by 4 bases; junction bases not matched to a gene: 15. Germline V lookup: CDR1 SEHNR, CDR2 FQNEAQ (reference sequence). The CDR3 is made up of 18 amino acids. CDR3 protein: CASSFQYRLAGWLETQYF. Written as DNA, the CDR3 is TGTGCCAGCAGCTTTCAGTATCGTCTAGCGGGATGGTTAGAGACCCAGTACTTC.

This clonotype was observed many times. CDR3 nucleotides: TGCAGCGTTACAGACAGGGGTAGGGCCTACGAGCAGTACTTC. Translation gives CSVTDRGRAYEQYF. The chain has TRBV29-1 and TRBJ2-7; 8 bases fit TRBD1. The junction had 8 bases not matched to a gene; V was cut back by 5 bases and J by 2 bases. Germline V CDR1 and CDR2: SQVTM, ANQGSEA. The CDR3 runs 14 residues.

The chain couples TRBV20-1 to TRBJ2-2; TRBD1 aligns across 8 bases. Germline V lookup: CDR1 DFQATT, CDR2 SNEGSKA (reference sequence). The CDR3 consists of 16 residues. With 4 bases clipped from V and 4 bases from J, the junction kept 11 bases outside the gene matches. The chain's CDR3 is CSAIPGGTRTTGELFF. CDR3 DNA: TGCAGTGCTATACCAGGGGGCACGCGGACCACCGGGGAGCTGTTTTTT.

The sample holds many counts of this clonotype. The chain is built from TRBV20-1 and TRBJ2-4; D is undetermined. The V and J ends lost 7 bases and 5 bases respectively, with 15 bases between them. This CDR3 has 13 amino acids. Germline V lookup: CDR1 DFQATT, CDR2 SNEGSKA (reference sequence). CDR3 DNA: TGCAGTGTTAAAACGCGGACCGAAAACATTCAGTACTTC. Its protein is CSVKTRTENIQYF.

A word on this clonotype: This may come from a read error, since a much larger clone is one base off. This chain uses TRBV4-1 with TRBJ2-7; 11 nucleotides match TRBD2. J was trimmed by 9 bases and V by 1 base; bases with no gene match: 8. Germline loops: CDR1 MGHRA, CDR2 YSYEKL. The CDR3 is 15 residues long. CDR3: CASSQGVAGGSGQYF. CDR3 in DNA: TGCGCCAGCAGCCAAGGGGTAGCGGGAGGGTCCGGGCAGTACTTC.

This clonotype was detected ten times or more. The CDR3 spells CASSRGTEETQYF. CDR3 sequence (DNA): TGTGCCAGCAGCCGCGGGACAGAAGAGACCCAGTACTTC. V gene TRBV27 combines with J gene TRBJ2-5, with D perhaps matching TRBD1 (7 bases). Trimming removed 6 bases from V and 3 bases from J, with 11 bases in between. The CDR3 is 13 amino acids. In germline, CDR1 is MNHEY, CDR2 SMNVEV (reference sequence).

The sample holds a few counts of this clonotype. The CDR3 bases are TGCAGTGCTACTCCTGGGGTGGGGGGGCTAAGCACAGATACGCAGTATTTT. It is translated as CSATPGVGGLSTDTQYF. The chain couples TRBV20-1 to TRBJ2-3, with D perhaps matching TRBD2 (7 bases). Trimming cost V 4 bases and J 0 bases, with 20 bases left between them. The germline V gene has CDR1 DFQATT and CDR2 SNEGSKA (reference sequence). The CDR3 consists of 17 residues.

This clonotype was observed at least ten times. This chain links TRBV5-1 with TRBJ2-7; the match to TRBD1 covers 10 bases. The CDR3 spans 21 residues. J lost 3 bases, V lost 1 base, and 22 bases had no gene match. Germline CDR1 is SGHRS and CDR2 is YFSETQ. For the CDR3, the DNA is TGCGCCAGCAGCTTGACCACTCCTCCTTCCCCGGGACAGGGGTTCGTCTACGAGCAGTACTTC. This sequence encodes CASSLTTPPSPGQGFVYEQYF.

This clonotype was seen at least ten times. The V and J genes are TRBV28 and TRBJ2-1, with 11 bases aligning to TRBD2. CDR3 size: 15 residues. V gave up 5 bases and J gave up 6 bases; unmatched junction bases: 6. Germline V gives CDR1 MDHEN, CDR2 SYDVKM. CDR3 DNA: TGTGCCAGCAGTCCTACTAGCGGGAGTGGCAATGAGCAGTTCTTC. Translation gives CASSPTSGSGNEQFF.

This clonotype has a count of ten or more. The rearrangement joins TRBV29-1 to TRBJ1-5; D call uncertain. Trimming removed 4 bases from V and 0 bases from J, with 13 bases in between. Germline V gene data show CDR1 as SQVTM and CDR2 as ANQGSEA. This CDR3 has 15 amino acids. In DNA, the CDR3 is TGCAGCGTTGGTGGTTTTCAGGATAGCAATCAGCCCCAGCATTTT. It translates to CSVGGFQDSNQPQHF.

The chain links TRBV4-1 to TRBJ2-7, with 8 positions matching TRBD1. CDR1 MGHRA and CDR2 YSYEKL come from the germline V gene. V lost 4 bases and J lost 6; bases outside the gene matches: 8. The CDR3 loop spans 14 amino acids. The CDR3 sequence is CASSPPDRVVEQYF. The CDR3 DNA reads TGCGCCAGCAGCCCCCCGGACAGGGTAGTCGAGCAGTACTTC.

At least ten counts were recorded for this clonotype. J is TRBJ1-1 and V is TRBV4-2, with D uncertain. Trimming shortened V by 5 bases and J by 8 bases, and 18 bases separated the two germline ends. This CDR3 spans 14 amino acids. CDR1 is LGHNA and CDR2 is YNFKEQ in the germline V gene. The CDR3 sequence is CASSDNSRQPEAFF. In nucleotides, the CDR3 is TGTGCCAGCAGCGATAATTCGAGGCAGCCCGAAGCTTTCTTT.

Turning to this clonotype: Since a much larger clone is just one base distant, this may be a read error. CDR3 nucleotide sequence: TGTGCCAGCATTAGGACTAGCGACTCTAACAATGAGCAGTTCTTC. Translating gives CASIRTSDSNNEQFF. The chain is built from TRBV12-3 or TRBV12-4 and TRBJ2-1; 9 bases line up with TRBD2. The CDR3 has 15 amino acids. V trimming: 7 bases; J trimming: 5 bases; junction bases outside the gene matches: 9.

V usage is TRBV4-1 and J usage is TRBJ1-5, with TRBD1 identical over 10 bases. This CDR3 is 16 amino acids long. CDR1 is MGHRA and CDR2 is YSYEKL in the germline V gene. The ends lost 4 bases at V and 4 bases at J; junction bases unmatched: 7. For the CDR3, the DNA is TGCGCCAGCAGCCCGCTAGGGACAGGGGAGAATCAGCCCCAGCATTTT. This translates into CASSPLGTGENQPQHF.

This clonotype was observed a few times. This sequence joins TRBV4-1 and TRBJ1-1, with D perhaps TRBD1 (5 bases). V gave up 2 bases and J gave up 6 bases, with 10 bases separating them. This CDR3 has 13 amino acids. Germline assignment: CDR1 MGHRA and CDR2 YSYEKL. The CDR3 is CASSQSRDAEAFF. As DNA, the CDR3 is TGCGCCAGCAGCCAAAGCAGGGACGCTGAAGCTTTCTTT.

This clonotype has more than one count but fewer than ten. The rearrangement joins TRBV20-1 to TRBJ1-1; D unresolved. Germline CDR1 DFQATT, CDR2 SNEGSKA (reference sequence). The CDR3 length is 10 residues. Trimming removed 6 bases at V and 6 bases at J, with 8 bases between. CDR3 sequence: CSARTAEAFF. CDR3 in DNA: TGCAGTGCAAGGACTGCTGAAGCTTTCTTT.

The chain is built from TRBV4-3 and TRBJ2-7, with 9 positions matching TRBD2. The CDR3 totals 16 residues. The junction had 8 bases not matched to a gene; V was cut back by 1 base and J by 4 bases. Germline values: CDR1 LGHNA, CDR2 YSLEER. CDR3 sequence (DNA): TGCGCCAGCAGCCAAGGATTAGCGGGGGCCGGATACGAGCAGTACTTC. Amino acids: CASSQGLAGAGYEQYF.